The clone carrying this TCR beta chain was detected many times. The antigen is not known. The lymph nodes were axillary draining lymph nodes from breast cancer patients. This entry comes from a study of breast tumors, draining lymph nodes, adjacent tissues. Trimming took 5 bases from V and 7 from J, leaving 3 bases between them. This CDR3 contains 9 residues. The germline V gene encodes CDR1 SGHNT and CDR2 YENEEA. Overall study findings and caveats: Findings are consistent with lymph node origin and intratumoral expansion of most tumor T cells. Tumors had less TCR diversity than lymph nodes, more than nontumor tissue. The lymph node origin of tumor T cells was framed as consistent with a hypothesis, not demonstrated. Luminal-like breast cancer showed significantly greater tumor-nontumor repertoire similarity than basal-like breast cancer did.

MiXCR, run by TCRdb on the multiplex PCR reads, gives a single entry per CDR3 protein. The sample lists around 150,000 distinct CDR3 sequences, about 30% occurring once. What was sequenced was axillary lymph node tissue. The genes are TRBV11-3 and TRBJ2-7, with D hard to call. The sequence came from a female donor with breast cancer. Some clones in this sample may be carry-over from other donors' samples. The CDR3 nucleotides read TGTGCCAGCAGCCGGGAGCAGTACGTC. Its translation: CASSREQYV.